The next 24 T cell receptor beta chains were all read from a single sample in a study of blood T cell repertoires in COVID-19. Method: immunoSEQ multiplex PCR; TCRdb's copy keeps in-frame clones and lacks some. The sample lists tens of thousands of clones, about 90% occurring once. Sequencing was carried out using peripheral blood. These receptors were collected from a man aged 50 or older with active COVID-19.

This clone was seen once. This sequence joins TRBV6-5 and TRBJ1-6, with D perhaps TRBD1 (6 bases). Germline CDR1 and CDR2: MNHEY and SVGAGI. The CDR3 runs 15 residues. V lost 6 bases, J lost 9 bases, and 18 bases lay in between. Here the CDR3 DNA reads TGTGCCAGCAGCCCCTCGACAGGAAAGGGTTCACCCCTCCACTTT. Protein product: CASSPSTGKGSPLHF.

The genes are TRBV4-1 and TRBJ1-6; D is perhaps TRBD1 (5 bases). V lost 3 bases to trimming and J lost 7 bases, with 16 bases between them. CDR1 is MGHRA, CDR2 YSYEKL, per germline. The CDR3 runs to 16 residues. The CDR3 reads CASSQRDLLANSPLHF. CDR3 coding DNA: TGCGCCAGCAGCCAGCGGGACCTTTTAGCAAATTCACCCCTCCACTTT.

In the case of this clone: At one end, the junction sequence differs from germline, possibly due to a read error. The chain combines TRBV2 with TRBJ1-2; TRBD1 matches 8 bases. From germline, CDR1 is SNHLY and CDR2 FYNNEI. The CDR3 is 13 amino acids. CDR3 protein: CASSEGTGYGYTF. The CDR3 coding sequence is TGTGCCAGCAGCGAAGGGACAGGCTATGGCTACACCTTC.

This clone was seen more than once but under ten times. The rearrangement uses TRBV18 and TRBJ2-1, with 8 nucleotides matching TRBD1. Losses at the gene ends were 2 bases for V and 9 bases for J; bases not matched to a gene: 9. CDR3 length: 15 residues. Germline CDR1 KGHSH, CDR2 LQKENI. CDR3 sequence reads: CASSPGQGALVEQFF. The CDR3 region has the DNA TGTGCCAGCTCACCAGGGCAGGGGGCTTTGGTTGAGCAGTTCTTC.

This clone turned up a few times. CDR3 nucleotides: TGTGCCAGTATTAGTGGGGGGGCCGAGACCCAGTACTTC. The encoded protein is CASISGGAETQYF. The chain couples TRBV19 to TRBJ2-5; TRBD2 is a possible D gene (7 bases). This CDR3 has 13 residues. The V end lost 7 bases, the J end lost 5 bases, and 14 bases lay between the germline ends. The V gene's germline CDR1 is LNHDA and CDR2 SQIVND (reference sequence). Full variable domain (remainder filled in from reference TRBV19 and TRBJ2-5): DGGITQSPKYLFRKEGQNVTLSCEQNLNHDAMYWYRQDPGQGLRLIYYSQIVNDFQKGDIAEGYSVSREKKESFPLTVTSAQKNPTAFYLCASISGGAETQYFGPGTRLLVL.

In regard to this clone: Sequence at one end of the junction differs from germline and may be a read error. Other DNA sequences in the same sample also yield this CDR3. The chain is built from TRBV7-2 and TRBJ2-7; 7 bases line up with TRBD1. Germline V gives CDR1 SGHTA, CDR2 FQGNSA. The CDR3 extends over 15 amino acids. The CDR3 bases are TGTGCCAGTAGCTTAACTACGGCAGGGGGACACGAGCAGTACTTC. Translating gives CASSLTTAGGHEQYF.

The chain has TRBV21-1 and TRBJ1-2; the table gives TRBD1 as D, unverified against the DNA. TRBV21-1 is recorded as a pseudogene. CDR3 length: 16 amino acids. The DNA of the CDR3 is TGTGCCAGCAGCAAAGCGCTGATAGGGGGCCCCTATGGCTACACCTTC. Its translation: CASSKALIGGPYGYTF.

CDR3: CASSVEGATEAFF. The CDR3 DNA reads as TGTGCCAGCAGCGTAGAAGGGGCCACTGAAGCTTTCTTT. The chain joins TRBV9 to TRBJ1-1, with a weak D call TRBD1 (5 bases). The CDR3 length is 13 residues. Germline V lookup: CDR1 SGDLS, CDR2 YYNGEE. Between the trimmed V and J ends, which lost 0 bases and 4 bases, there was a span of 7 bases.

This clone was detected once. The gene calls are TRBV12-3 or TRBV12-4 and TRBJ1-3; D uncertain. CDR3 length: 13 residues. V lost 3 bases, J lost 4 bases, and 7 bases lay in between. The CDR3 bases are TGTGCCAGCAGTTTCAATCAGGGAAACACCATATATTTT. It translates to CASSFNQGNTIYF.

The V and J genes are TRBV14 and TRBJ2-1, with 8 bases fitting TRBD1. This CDR3 has 17 residues. From germline, CDR1 is SGHDN and CDR2 FVKESK. Trimming at V came to 3 bases and at J to 5 bases, leaving 12 bases not matched to a gene. For the CDR3, the DNA is TGTGCCAGCAGCCACGGACAGGGAACTAGCCGGGACAATGAGCAGTTCTTC. This sequence encodes CASSHGQGTSRDNEQFF.

The chain is built from TRBV4-1 and TRBJ2-1; unclear D gene. The CDR3 extends over 16 amino acids. CDR1 MGHRA and CDR2 YSYEKL come from the germline V gene. Trimming cost V 2 bases and J 0 bases, with 11 bases left between them. The CDR3 loop is CASSQRSAGSYNEQFF. The CDR3 DNA is TGCGCCAGCAGCCAAAGAAGCGCTGGCTCCTACAATGAGCAGTTCTTC.

The chain has TRBV29-1 and TRBJ1-1, with 9 bases lining up with TRBD1. Germline assignment: CDR1 SQVTM and CDR2 ANQGSEA. J lost 4 bases, V lost 8 bases, and 8 bases had no gene match. This CDR3 is 13 amino acids long. In DNA, the CDR3 is TGCAGCTCCATCGAGACAGGGGGCACTGAAGCTTTCTTT. Translation: CSSIETGGTEAFF.

The chain recombines TRBV19 with TRBJ1-1; D is undetermined. The length of the CDR3 is 14 residues. Germline assignment: CDR1 LNHDA and CDR2 SQIVND (reference sequence). Trimming cost V 3 bases and J 11 bases, with 19 bases left between them. The CDR3 spells CASSILSAAKAAFF. CDR3 coding DNA: TGTGCCAGTAGTATCTTGTCGGCGGCCAAAGCGGCTTTCTTT.

A remark on this clone: Other DNA sequences in the sample encode the same CDR3. The chain carries TRBV6-5 and TRBJ1-2, with D perhaps matching TRBD1 (5 bases). The germline V gene encodes CDR1 MNHEY and CDR2 SVGAGI. With 0 bases removed from V and 5 bases from J, the gap between germline ends came to 10 bases. The CDR3 contains 14 residues. The CDR3 nucleotides are TGTGCCAGCAGTTACTCCGGGGGAAATTATGGCTACACCTTC. It translates to CASSYSGGNYGYTF.

J is TRBJ2-7 and V is TRBV29-1; D gene ambiguous. The CDR3 runs 13 residues. V was shortened by 7 bases and J by 2 bases, with 15 bases between the two germline ends. CDR1 and CDR2 (germline): SQVTM, ANQGSEA. The CDR3 protein is CSALRPATYEQYF. CDR3 coding DNA: TGCAGCGCACTAAGGCCGGCCACCTACGAGCAGTACTTC.

This chain uses TRBV11-2 with TRBJ2-7, with a weak D call TRBD2 (6 bases). V was pared by 3 bases and J by 7 bases, with 16 bases between. The CDR3 is 14 residues long. CDR1 is SGHAT, CDR2 FQNNGV, per germline. In nucleotides, the CDR3 is TGTGCCAGCAGCTTTACGGGAGCGGCGGGGGAGCAGTACTTC. It codes for CASSFTGAAGEQYF.

The J gene is TRBJ2-3, the V gene TRBV4-1; 7 bases are a match to TRBD2. The CDR3 is 17 residues long. Germline V CDR1 and CDR2: MGHRA, YSYEKL. Unmatched junction bases numbered 10, after V lost 0 bases and J lost 4 bases. The chain's CDR3 is CASSQEGISGGSDTQYF. CDR3 in DNA: TGCGCCAGCAGCCAAGAAGGAATATCGGGAGGATCAGATACGCAGTATTTT.

This sequence joins TRBV19 and TRBJ2-1; the match to TRBD1 covers 7 bases. V lost 8 bases, J lost 6 bases, and 10 bases stayed unmatched. The CDR3 contains 14 residues. Germline V gives CDR1 LNHDA, CDR2 SQIVND (reference sequence). The CDR3, as DNA: TGTGCCAGTCGACAGGGTTCGTCAAGCAATGAGCAGTTCTTC. Amino acid sequence: CASRQGSSSNEQFF.

CDR3 sequence (DNA): TGTGCCAGCAGTTCCCGAGCAGCGGGGGGGACAGATACGCAGTATTTT. Protein product: CASSSRAAGGTDTQYF. V is TRBV28 and J is TRBJ2-3; 10 bases map to TRBD2. The CDR3 consists of 16 residues. V was pared by 4 bases and J by 3 bases, with 7 bases of the junction left unmatched. Germline CDR1 MDHEN, CDR2 SYDVKM.

The CDR3 protein is CASSLSGRAFYEQYF. The CDR3 DNA sequence: TGTGCCAGTAGCCTGAGCGGGAGGGCATTCTACGAGCAGTACTTC. This chain uses TRBV19 with TRBJ2-7; 10 nucleotides align to TRBD2. The CDR3 is made up of 15 amino acids. The V and J ends lost 6 bases and 3 bases, in that order; junction bases with no gene match: 8. Germline values: CDR1 LNHDA, CDR2 SQIVND (reference sequence).

Concerning this clone itself: Other nucleotide sequences from this sample produce the same CDR3. V usage is TRBV11-2 and J usage is TRBJ2-1; D not certain. Germline CDR1 is SGHAT and CDR2 is FQNNGV. Deletions cut 1 base from V and 7 bases from J, with 2 bases between. This CDR3 spans 11 amino acids. DNA for the CDR3: TGTGCCAGCAGCTTAGCAAATGAGCAGTTCTTC. It translates to CASSLANEQFF.

The chain uses TRBV28 and TRBJ2-7; 8 bases map to TRBD1. The CDR3 is made up of 14 amino acids. Unmatched junction bases numbered 6, after V lost 4 bases and J lost 4 bases. Germline CDR1 MDHEN, CDR2 SYDVKM. The CDR3 sequence is CASSSPGQEYEQYF. The DNA for the CDR3 is TGTGCCAGCAGTTCGCCGGGACAGGAATACGAGCAGTACTTC.

V usage is TRBV5-1 and J usage is TRBJ2-1; the D is unclear. CDR1 SGHRS and CDR2 YFSETQ come from the germline V gene. This CDR3 has 15 amino acids. Trimming removed 4 bases from V and 3 bases from J, with 14 bases in between. The CDR3 region is CASSPHTAFYNEQFF. The CDR3 coding sequence is TGCGCCAGCAGCCCCCACACAGCCTTCTACAATGAGCAGTTCTTC.

The chain has TRBV12-3 or TRBV12-4 and TRBJ2-7; no reliable D call. This CDR3 comprises 11 residues. V was trimmed by 3 bases and J by 6 bases, leaving 6 bases between them. The CDR3 DNA reads as TGTGCCAGCAGTTTCACTTCCGAGCAGTACTTC. Its protein product is CASSFTSEQYF.